The next 2 T cell receptor beta chains were all read from a single sample in a study of cytomegalovirus exposure and HLA in healthy donors. Use of 60 Vbeta and 13 Jbeta primers characterized the PCR. The repertoire was sequenced with immunoSEQ multiplex PCR; TCRdb's copy has only in-frame clones and lacks some. The profile shows approximately 180,000 clones, about 88% of them singletons. Sequenced material: PBMCs. These receptors all come from a girl in the first two years of life in good health and CMV-seronegative.

Details on this clone: Other DNA variants within this sample encode the same CDR3. V is TRBV5-6 and J is TRBJ2-7; tentatively, D is TRBD2 (6 bases). Trimming removed 2 bases at V and 2 bases at J, with 14 bases between. CDR1 and CDR2 (germline): SGHDT, YYEEEE. The CDR3 spans 15 residues. CDR3 sequence (DNA): TGTGCCAGCAGCTTCGGCAGCGGGTCTACCTACGAGCAGTACTTC. It specifies CASSFGSGSTYEQYF.

This chain links TRBV6-5 with TRBJ2-5, with D maybe TRBD1 (6 bases). The J call is uncertain, as TRBJ2-7 better fits the DNA end. The CDR3 has 16 residues. Looked up from germline, CDR1 is MNHEY and CDR2 is SVGAGI. CDR3 coding DNA: TGTGCCAGCAGTTACTCGTGGGGGCCTTCCCCCTACGAGCAGTACTTC. It translates to CASSYSWGPSPYEQYF.